One TCR beta chain is described in this entry. Sequenced by immunoSEQ multiplex PCR; TCRdb stores in-frame clones only, minus some. The table shows 130,000 or so clones, with around nine tenths occurring only once. This record belongs to a study of blood T cell repertoires in COVID-19. Trimming left V 1 base short and J 2 bases short, with 4 bases between. CDR3 length: 13 amino acids. CDR1 is SGHTA, CDR2 FQGNSA, per germline. This receptor was identified in a woman aged 70 to 79 with COVID-19, enrolled during active disease. Sequenced input: peripheral blood. The chain combines TRBV7-2 with TRBJ2-3, with D hard to call. CDR3 in DNA: TGTGCCAGCAGCTTAGTATTCACAGATACGCAGTATTTT. This encodes CASSLVFTDTQYF.